The 2 T cell receptor beta chains below all came from one sample that was sequenced in a study of cytomegalovirus exposure and HLA in healthy donors. PCR involved 60 Vbeta and 13 Jbeta primers. Repertoires were generated with immunoSEQ multiplex PCR, while TCRdb's copy carries only in-frame clones and drops some. Here the sample spans more than 200,000 clones, around 80% being singletons. Input material: PBMCs. The receptors stem from a man aged 35 to 55 in good health and CMV-seropositive.

Only a few counts were recorded for this clone. The J gene is TRBJ2-7, the V gene TRBV5-6, with TRBD1 matching over 7 bases. Per the germline V gene, CDR1 is SGHDT and CDR2 is YYEEEE. With V trimmed by 3 bases and J by 6 bases, 15 bases remained unmatched. CDR3 length: 16 residues. The CDR3 loop reads CASSYGTGVGSSEQYV. The CDR3 coding sequence is TGTGCCAGCAGCTATGGCACAGGGGTCGGCTCTAGCGAGCAGTACGTC.

This chain links TRBV4-1 with TRBJ1-1; 7 nucleotides agree with TRBD1. The germline gives CDR1 MGHRA, CDR2 YSYEKL. There are 11 residues in the CDR3. With V trimmed by 3 bases and J by 8 bases, 0 bases remained unmatched. The CDR3 is CASSQTGEAFF. The CDR3 DNA reads TGCGCCAGCAGCCAGACAGGGGAAGCTTTCTTT.